One sample yielded the 28 T cell receptor beta chains listed below, sequenced in a study of regulatory T cells in long-lasting Graves disease. Arm-PCR of CDR3 regions and iRepertoire HTBI primers were used to build TCR beta libraries. From the multiplex PCR reads, TCRdb called clonotypes with MiXCR, one entry per CDR3 protein. The sample includes about 460,000 distinct CDR3 sequences, approximately 23% of them seen just once. Time point defined: persistent/refractory GD, antithyroid drugs over 5 years with positive TRAb. Extracted RNA from PBMCs served as the source of the TCR library. Sequencing was performed on peripheral blood mononuclear cells (PBMCs), taken when the disease was refractory, from a patient treated with antithyroid drugs. Receptors originate from a female donor with Graves disease.

CDR3 protein: CASSLSTSFYEQYF. CDR3 nucleotides: TGTGCCAGCAGTTTATCGACAAGCTTCTACGAGCAGTACTTC. V gene TRBV27 combines with J gene TRBJ2-7; D unresolved. This CDR3 region has 14 residues. Germline assignment: CDR1 MNHEY and CDR2 SMNVEV (reference sequence). Between the trimmed V and J ends, which lost 0 bases and 3 bases, there was a span of 9 bases.

This clonotype was seen a single time. At one of its ends the junction is not consistent with the germline gene, which may arise from a read error. The V and J genes are TRBV2 and TRBJ1-3; D gene ambiguous. The germline gives CDR1 SNHLY, CDR2 FYNNEI. The length of the CDR3 is 16 residues. The CDR3 coding sequence is TGTGCCAGCAGTCTCTCGACAACCGCGTTTGGAAACACCACATATTTT. It yields the protein CASSLSTTAFGNTTYF.

This chain links TRBV19 with TRBJ1-2; TRBD1 agrees at 8 bases. J was trimmed by 4 bases and V by 5 bases; bases with no gene match: 9. CDR1 and CDR2 from the germline V gene are LNHDA and SQIVND (reference sequence). The CDR3 spans 15 residues. DNA for the CDR3: TGTGCCAGTAGTCAATCCGGGACAGGTGTCTATGGCTACACCTTC. Translated: CASSQSGTGVYGYTF.

As concerns this clonotype: A far larger clone lies a single base away; this is likely a read error. This sequence joins TRBV6-4 and TRBJ2-2; D is perhaps TRBD2 (6 bases). The germline V gene has CDR1 MRHNA and CDR2 SNTAGT. V lost 6 bases and J lost 6, with 17 bases in between. The CDR3 is 15 amino acids. This CDR3 is CASSARDSSAGELFF. For the CDR3, the DNA is TGTGCCAGCAGCGCGAGGGACTCAAGCGCCGGGGAGCTGTTTTTT.

This clonotype came up many times. This chain uses TRBV5-5 with TRBJ2-7; the match to TRBD1 covers 9 bases. The germline CDR1 and CDR2 sequences are SGHKS and YYEKEE (reference sequence). The CDR3 is 14 residues long. V gave up 2 bases and J gave up 5 bases; unmatched junction bases: 5. The CDR3 loop is CASSFYRGLNEQYF. CDR3 in DNA: TGTGCCAGCAGCTTCTACAGGGGGCTAAACGAGCAGTACTTC.

This clonotype was counted a few times. The chain recombines TRBV30 with TRBJ1-1, with D perhaps TRBD1 (5 bases). Germline assignment: CDR1 GTSNPN and CDR2 SVGIG (reference sequence). Between the trimmed V and J ends, which lost 0 bases and 5 bases, there was a span of 10 bases. This CDR3 contains 13 residues. The CDR3 DNA is TGTGCCTGGAGTGTCGAAGGGGCTACTGAAGCTTTCTTT. This encodes CAWSVEGATEAFF.

The DNA of the CDR3 is TGTGCCAGCGGTAGCAGGACTAGCGGGGGGGCGGCCGGGGAGCTGTTTTTT. Protein: CASGSRTSGGAAGELFF. The rearrangement uses TRBV12-3 or TRBV12-4 and TRBJ2-2; 15 bases line up with TRBD2. Trimming removed 8 bases from V and 6 bases from J; junction bases left unmatched: 10. The CDR3 is 17 residues long.

This clonotype was counted many times. The genes are TRBV12-3 or TRBV12-4 and TRBJ1-4; D gene unclear. The CDR3 runs 13 residues. V lost 7 bases, J lost 3 bases, and 9 bases lay in between. The CDR3 reads CASTQDPNEKLFF. The DNA of the CDR3 is TGTGCCAGCACTCAGGACCCTAATGAAAAACTGTTTTTT.

This clonotype was seen a handful of times. The chain recombines TRBV19 with TRBJ1-1; D unresolved. Trimming removed 7 bases at V and 0 bases at J, with 9 bases between. CDR3 size: 13 residues. Per the germline V gene, CDR1 is LNHDA and CDR2 is SQIVND (reference sequence). CDR3 amino acids: CASITKMNTEAFF. In DNA, the CDR3 is TGTGCCAGTATCACGAAGATGAACACTGAAGCTTTCTTT.

The chain combines TRBV9 with TRBJ2-7; D unresolved. This CDR3 is 14 amino acids long. Germline V gene data show CDR1 as SGDLS and CDR2 as YYNGEE. The V gene lost 2 bases and the J gene lost 6 bases, with 15 bases spanning the gap. The CDR3 DNA reads TGTGCCAGCAGCGTTGATTCCTTTCCCTCCGAGCAGTACTTC. The encoded protein is CASSVDSFPSEQYF.

This clonotype was seen repeatedly, ten times or more. The chain uses TRBV2 and TRBJ2-4, with TRBD1 matching 7 bases. This CDR3 has 13 residues. Per the germline V gene, CDR1 is SNHLY and CDR2 is FYNNEI. The ends lost 5 bases at V and 6 bases at J; junction bases unmatched: 4. CDR3 DNA sequence: TGTGCCAGCAGTCGACAGGGAAGAAACATTCAGTACTTC. Encoded protein: CASSRQGRNIQYF.

This clonotype has more than one count but fewer than ten. This likely comes from a read error, as the CDR3 has no conserved phenylalanine or tryptophan at its end. Here the CDR3 reads CASSSRQGSSYEQYL. The CDR3 DNA follows: TGTGCCAGCAGTTCCCGACAGGGATCTTCCTACGAGCAGTACCTC. V usage is TRBV6-1 and J usage is TRBJ2-7; 7 bases align to TRBD1. CDR3 length: 15 amino acids. V shed 5 bases and J 1 base; nucleotides not matched to a gene: 8. Germline V gene data show CDR1 as MNHNS and CDR2 as SASEGT.

This chain uses TRBV10-3 with TRBJ1-1; no clear D gene. Germline V CDR1 and CDR2: ENHRY, SYGVKD. Trimming cost V 0 bases and J 4 bases, with 6 bases left between them. The CDR3 totals 13 residues. CDR3: CAISESGSTEAFF. Here the CDR3 DNA reads TGTGCCATCAGTGAGTCCGGGAGCACTGAAGCTTTCTTT.

This clonotype was seen at least ten times. The chain is built from TRBV28 and TRBJ1-6; possibly TRBD1 for D (6 bases). Between the trimmed V and J ends, which lost 2 bases and 6 bases, there was a span of 14 bases. The CDR3 contains 16 residues. Germline-derived CDR1 and CDR2 are MDHEN and SYDVKM. In DNA form, the CDR3 reads TGTGCCAGCAGTTTACATCGCGGACAGAGTAATTCACCCCTCCACTTT. Translation gives CASSLHRGQSNSPLHF. Looking up the rest from reference TRBV28 and TRBJ1-6 gives the full variable domain: DVKVTQSSRYLVKRTGEKVFLECVQDMDHENMFWYRQDPGLGLRLIYFSYDVKMKEKGDIPEGYSVSREKKERFSLILESASTNQTSMYLCASSLHRGQSNSPLHFGNGTRLTVT.

This clonotype was counted between two and nine times. The chain joins TRBV20-1 to TRBJ2-7; D perhaps matches TRBD2 (6 bases). CDR3 length: 12 residues. V shed 3 bases and J shed 4 bases, with 10 bases lying between them. The germline V gene has CDR1 DFQATT and CDR2 SNEGSKA (reference sequence). CDR3 sequence: CSARSGRYEQYF. CDR3 nucleotide sequence: TGCAGTGCTAGGTCAGGGAGGTACGAGCAGTACTTC.

This clonotype was seen at least ten times. J is TRBJ2-5 and V is TRBV6-2 or TRBV6-3; D call uncertain. V was pared by 5 bases and J by 1 base, with 11 bases between. The CDR3 has 14 residues. CDR1 MNHEY and CDR2 SVGEGT come from the germline V gene. CDR3 region: CASSEQMLQETQYF. CDR3 coding DNA: TGTGCCAGCAGTGAACAGATGCTCCAAGAGACCCAGTACTTC.

This clonotype occurred many times. The chain combines TRBV10-3 with TRBJ2-5, with 10 bases identical to TRBD1. CDR1 ENHRY and CDR2 SYGVKD come from the germline V gene. The ends lost 6 bases at V and 4 bases at J; junction bases unmatched: 8. This CDR3 comprises 15 residues. CDR3 nucleotides: TGTGCCATCAGCTACCGGGACAGGGGAGGAGAGACCCAGTACTTC. It translates to CAISYRDRGGETQYF.

This clonotype was seen at least ten times. The chain combines TRBV28 with TRBJ1-1, with 9 bases aligning to TRBD1. The germline V gene encodes CDR1 MDHEN and CDR2 SYDVKM. CDR3 length equals 15 residues. Unmatched junction bases numbered 7, after V lost 8 bases and J lost 0 bases. CDR3 coding DNA: TGTGCCAGCCTAACCGGGACAGGGATGAACACTGAAGCTTTCTTT. Translated, it gives CASLTGTGMNTEAFF.

This clonotype was seen only a few times. The V gene is TRBV29-1, the J gene TRBJ1-1; D is possibly TRBD1 (5 bases). V shed 7 bases and J shed 0 bases, with 12 bases lying between them. The CDR3 spans 13 residues. CDR1 is SQVTM and CDR2 is ANQGSEA in the germline V gene. The CDR3 spells CSGGPGMNTEAFF. As DNA, the CDR3 is TGCAGCGGGGGCCCGGGGATGAACACTGAAGCTTTCTTT. The full variable domain, rest sourced from reference TRBV29-1 and TRBJ1-1, is SAVISQKPSRDICQRGTSLTIQCQVDSQVTMMFWYRQQPGQSLTLIATANQGSEATYESGFVIDKFPISRPNLTFSTLTVSNMSPEDSSIYLCSGGPGMNTEAFFGQGTRLTVV.

This clonotype was recorded at least ten times. The chain employs TRBV29-1 and TRBJ1-1, with a tentative D call TRBD1 (5 bases). With 7 bases removed from V and 3 bases from J, the gap between germline ends came to 15 bases. CDR3 length: 13 amino acids. Germline loops: CDR1 SQVTM, CDR2 ANQGSEA. CDR3 in DNA: TGCAGCGCCTGCTCGGGGGGTCACACTGAAGCTTTCTTT. Amino acid sequence: CSACSGGHTEAFF.

This clonotype was observed many times. The chain combines TRBV14 with TRBJ1-4; D unclear. Per the germline V gene, CDR1 is SGHDN and CDR2 is FVKESK. The CDR3 has 15 amino acids. V was shortened by 1 base and J by 5 bases, with 11 bases between the two germline ends. The CDR3 reads CASSQGGRTNEKLFF. The CDR3 nucleotides are TGTGCCAGCAGCCAAGGTGGACGGACGAATGAAAAACTGTTTTTT.

The chain joins TRBV30 to TRBJ2-5; TRBD1 aligns across 9 bases. This CDR3 has 13 amino acids. In germline, CDR1 is GTSNPN, CDR2 SVGIG (reference sequence). Germline trimming cut 4 bases from V and 5 bases from J; bases unmatched to any gene: 5. This CDR3 is CAWTAGTGETQYF. As DNA, the CDR3 is TGTGCCTGGACTGCCGGGACAGGGGAGACCCAGTACTTC.

This chain joins TRBV4-3 and TRBJ2-7; perhaps TRBD2 as D (5 bases). Trimming stripped 3 bases from V and 2 bases from J, with 14 bases between. Germline loops: CDR1 LGHNA, CDR2 YSLEER. The CDR3 consists of 15 residues. The CDR3 loop is CASSQARAGAYEQYF. In DNA form, the CDR3 reads TGCGCCAGCAGCCAGGCTCGGGCGGGCGCCTACGAGCAGTACTTC.

The table lists this clonotype with a few counts. The J gene is TRBJ2-7, the V gene TRBV20-1, with TRBD2 matching over 9 bases. CDR3 length: 17 amino acids. V lost 3 bases to trimming and J lost 0 bases; unmatched junction nucleotides: 12. CDR1 and CDR2 (germline): DFQATT, SNEGSKA (reference sequence). In DNA, the CDR3 is TGCAGTGCTAGGGCCCCCCCTCTAGCGGGGTACTCCTACGAGCAGTACTTC. This translates into CSARAPPLAGYSYEQYF.

This clonotype has at least ten counts. This sequence joins TRBV7-2 and TRBJ2-7; the match to TRBD2 covers 8 bases. The germline V gene encodes CDR1 SGHTA and CDR2 FQGNSA. The V and J ends lost 1 base and 0 bases, in that order; junction bases with no gene match: 5. The CDR3 totals 16 residues. CDR3 DNA: TGTGCCAGCAGCTTAGTGTCTAGCGGGCCCTCCTACGAGCAGTACTTC. It specifies CASSLVSSGPSYEQYF.

This clonotype was seen just once. A read error may explain this, as a much larger clone is one base away. This rearrangement joins TRBV7-2 to TRBJ1-2; no clear D gene. Trimming cost V 4 bases and J 2 bases, with 8 bases left between them. The CDR3 spans 13 residues. Per the germline V gene, CDR1 is SGHTA and CDR2 is FQGNSA. The DNA for the CDR3 is TGTGCCAGCAGCTCGGCATACAACTATGGCTACACCTTC. This codes for CASSSAYNYGYTF.

The chain joins TRBV28 to TRBJ2-2, with a tentative D call TRBD1 (5 bases). Trimming left V 6 bases short and J 7 bases short, with 12 bases between. The CDR3 is 13 residues long. Germline CDR1 is MDHEN and CDR2 is SYDVKM. CDR3 sequence (DNA): TGTGCCAGCAGACCAGGGTGGGGCGGGGAGCTGTTTTTT. Encoded protein: CASRPGWGGELFF. Looking up the rest from reference TRBV28 and TRBJ2-2 gives the full variable domain: DVKVTQSSRYLVKRTGEKVFLECVQDMDHENMFWYRQDPGLGLRLIYFSYDVKMKEKGDIPEGYSVSREKKERFSLILESASTNQTSMYLCASRPGWGGELFFGEGSRLTVL.

This clonotype has a count of ten or more. This chain joins TRBV7-2 and TRBJ2-2; 10 bases are shared with TRBD2. V lost 4 bases and J lost 1; bases outside the gene matches: 0. From germline, CDR1 is SGHTA and CDR2 FQGNSA. The CDR3 is made up of 15 amino acids. This chain's CDR3 is CASSWTSGNTGELFF. The DNA of the CDR3 is TGTGCCAGCAGCTGGACTAGCGGGAACACCGGGGAGCTGTTTTTT.